Sequencing of this T cell receptor beta chain was carried out in a study of shared clonotypes between healthy human individuals. Sequencing was performed with immunoSEQ multiplex PCR; in TCRdb, only in-frame clones are kept and a portion is missing. The table has more than 850,000 clones, 75% to 85% seen once; the top ten hold under 0.6%. This clone has just one count. Germline V CDR1 and CDR2: MNHEY, SVGAGI. This CDR3 spans 14 amino acids. V was cut by 6 bases and J by 6 bases, with 17 bases left in between. Sequencing was performed on memory CD4+ T cells from PBMCs. Subset meaning: CD45RA-negative fraction. The rearrangement links TRBV6-5 to TRBJ1-2; the D gene is possibly TRBD1 (6 bases). This TCR came from a man younger than 35 in good health. Some clones in this sample may be carry-over from other donors' samples. The CDR3 nucleotides read TGTGCCAGCAGATACGGGGGGCAGGGTAATGGCTACACCTTC. Protein product: CASRYGGQGNGYTF.